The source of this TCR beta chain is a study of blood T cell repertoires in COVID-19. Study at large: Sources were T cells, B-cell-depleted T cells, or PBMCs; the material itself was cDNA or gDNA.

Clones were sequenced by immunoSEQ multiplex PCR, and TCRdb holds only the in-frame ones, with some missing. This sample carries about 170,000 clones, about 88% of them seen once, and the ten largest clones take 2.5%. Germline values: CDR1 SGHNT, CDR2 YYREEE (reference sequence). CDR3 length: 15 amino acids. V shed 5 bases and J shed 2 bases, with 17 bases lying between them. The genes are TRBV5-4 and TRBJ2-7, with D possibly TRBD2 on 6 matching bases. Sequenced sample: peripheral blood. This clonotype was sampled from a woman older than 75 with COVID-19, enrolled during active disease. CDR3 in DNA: TGTGCCAGCAGTCTTGCGGGACCGGGGGCCTACGAGCAGTACTTC. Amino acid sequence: CASSLAGPGAYEQYF.